One T cell receptor (beta chain) is described in this entry. This specimen belongs to a study of cytomegalovirus exposure and HLA in healthy donors. In the PCR, 60 Vbeta and 13 Jbeta primers were used. Method: immunoSEQ multiplex PCR; TCRdb's copy keeps in-frame clones and lacks some. The sample yields around 170,000 clones, approximately 78% seen once. The CDR3 spans 16 residues. The germline V and J ends were trimmed by 4 bases and 0 bases, with 13 bases remaining between them. CDR1 and CDR2 (germline): SGHRS, YFSETQ. The sequence was collected from a woman younger than 35 in good health and CMV-seronegative. The chain links TRBV5-1 to TRBJ2-2; no clear D gene. Sequenced sample: PBMCs. The CDR3 region has the DNA TGCGCCAGCAGCGGCTTTAGAGAGGCGAACACCGGGGAGCTGTTTTTT. Translated: CASSGFREANTGELFF. Drawing the rest from reference TRBV5-1 and TRBJ2-2, the complete variable domain is KAGVTQTPRYLIKTRGQQVTLSCSPISGHRSVSWYQQTPGQGLQFLFEYFSETQRNKGNFPGRFSGRQFSNSRSEMNVSTLELGDSALYLCASSGFREANTGELFFGEGSRLTVL.